These 14 T cell receptor beta chains were sequenced from one sample in a study of blood T cell repertoires in COVID-19 (dated by TCRdb to the early 2020s). Library preparation was by the immunoSEQ multiplex PCR assay. TCRdb took this table from immuneACCESS and kept in-frame rearrangements with V and J called. Such tables lack part of the clones; where checked against another copy, unresolved V genes explain under half of the gap, and the rest is unexplained. For this sample there are about 380,000 clones; around 85% appear just once. The ten largest clonotypes hold approximately 3.7% of the sample. Sequenced sample: peripheral blood. These receptors came from a woman between 18 and 29 years old with acute or convalescent COVID-19.

The chain couples TRBV30 to TRBJ1-4; 10 nucleotides line up with TRBD1. The CDR3 has 16 amino acids. Germline CDR1 reads GTSNPN; CDR2 reads SVGIG (reference sequence). V shed 0 bases and J 7 bases; nucleotides not matched to a gene: 8. The CDR3 DNA is TGTGCCTGGAGTGTAATGACCGGGACAGGGGCTGAAAAACTGTTTTTT. Translation: CAWSVMTGTGAEKLFF.

The chain couples TRBV3-1 (or the pseudogene TRBV3-2) to TRBJ1-6, with a tentative D call TRBD1 (6 bases). Trimming removed 2 bases from V and 0 bases from J, with 11 bases in between. Germline loops: CDR1 LGHDT, CDR2 YNNKEL (reference sequence). The CDR3 runs 17 residues. The DNA of the CDR3 is TGTGCCAGCAGCCAATGGGAAGGGGGCTCCTATAATTCACCCCTCCACTTT. It translates to CASSQWEGGSYNSPLHF.

This chain joins TRBV2 and TRBJ1-6; possible D gene TRBD1, 6 bases. The V end lost 6 bases, the J end lost 8 bases, and 17 bases lay between the germline ends. This CDR3 comprises 15 residues. Germline V lookup: CDR1 SNHLY, CDR2 FYNNEI. CDR3 residues: CASSVTGIGDSPLHF. CDR3 DNA sequence: TGTGCCAGCAGCGTTACAGGGATTGGCGATTCACCCCTCCACTTT. The full variable domain, its missing parts supplied by reference TRBV2 and TRBJ1-6, is EPEVTQTPSHQVTQMGQEVILRCVPISNHLYFYWYRQILGQKVEFLVSFYNNEISEKSEIFDDQFSVERPDGSNFTLKIRSTKLEDSAMYFCASSVTGIGDSPLHFGNGTRLTVT.

The V call is TRBV5-1, the J call TRBJ2-7, with D possibly being TRBD2 (6 bases). The CDR3 has 13 amino acids. Trimming took 2 bases from V and 4 from J, leaving 10 bases between them. CDR1 and CDR2 (germline): SGHRS, YFSETQ. In DNA form, the CDR3 reads TGCGCCAGCAGCTTCGGGGGTGGTTACGAGCAGTACTTC. Protein sequence: CASSFGGGYEQYF.

J is TRBJ2-1 and V is TRBV5-4, with D tentatively TRBD2 (5 bases). V lost 7 bases and J lost 5, with 10 bases in between. The CDR3 runs 12 residues. Germline V gene data show CDR1 as SGHNT and CDR2 as YYREEE (reference sequence). CDR3 coding DNA: TGTGCCAGCTCGGGATTCAACAATGAGCAGTTCTTC. Its translation: CASSGFNNEQFF.

This rearrangement joins TRBV24-1 to TRBJ2-7; 7 nucleotides match TRBD2. Germline trimming cut 2 bases from V and 4 bases from J; bases unmatched to any gene: 7. This CDR3 spans 15 amino acids. Germline V gives CDR1 KGHDR, CDR2 SFDVKD. The CDR3: CATSDSLAAPYEQYF. CDR3 coding DNA: TGTGCCACCAGTGATTCCCTAGCGGCACCTTACGAGCAGTACTTC.

This rearrangement joins TRBV7-8 to TRBJ2-3; TRBD2 aligns across 12 bases. CDR3 size: 16 residues. Germline CDR1 reads SGHVS; CDR2 reads FQNEAQ. The ends lost 5 bases at V and 3 bases at J; junction bases unmatched: 6. CDR3 protein: CASSLWTSGKTDTQYF. The CDR3 bases are TGTGCCAGCAGCCTGTGGACTAGCGGGAAGACAGATACGCAGTATTTT.

The genes are TRBV7-9 and TRBJ2-1; TRBD1 agrees at 7 bases. The ends lost 6 bases at V and 12 bases at J; junction bases unmatched: 14. CDR1 is SEHNR, CDR2 FQNEAQ, per germline (reference sequence). The CDR3 spans 14 residues. CDR3 coding DNA: TGTGCCAGCAGAGGGGGCGTAATAGCAATCCTGCAGTTCTTC. Its translation: CASRGGVIAILQFF.

The chain has TRBV18 and TRBJ2-4; 7 bases match TRBD1. Germline lookup yields CDR1 KGHSH and CDR2 LQKENI. The V and J ends lost 6 bases and 0 bases, in that order; junction bases with no gene match: 11. The CDR3 extends over 17 amino acids. CDR3 loop: CASSQRQGSIAKNIQYF. CDR3 coding DNA: TGTGCCAGCTCCCAGAGACAGGGATCCATAGCCAAAAACATTCAGTACTTC.

The V call is TRBV28, the J call TRBJ2-2; unclear D gene. The CDR3 has 16 residues. CDR1 and CDR2 (germline): MDHEN, SYDVKM. V was clipped by 6 bases and J by 4 bases, with 18 bases between them. The CDR3 bases are TGTGCCAGCAGCCCCCTTAGGTCCTCGGGCACCGGGGAGCTGTTTTTT. Residues: CASSPLRSSGTGELFF.

This sequence joins TRBV4-1 and TRBJ1-5; D is unresolved. V gave up 0 bases and J gave up 0 bases, with 6 bases separating them. Germline V lookup: CDR1 MGHRA, CDR2 YSYEKL. The CDR3 is made up of 15 amino acids. The CDR3 protein is CASSQDMSSNQPQHF. Here the CDR3 DNA reads TGCGCCAGCAGCCAAGATATGAGTAGCAATCAGCCCCAGCATTTT.

The CDR3 nucleotides read TGTGCCAGCAGCTCGGGGGAGCCCCAGCATTTT. It translates to CASSSGEPQHF. The chain uses TRBV7-9 and TRBJ1-5, with D tentatively TRBD1 (5 bases). The V gene's germline CDR1 is SEHNR and CDR2 FQNEAQ (reference sequence). V was pared by 4 bases and J by 8 bases, with 6 bases between. The CDR3 runs to 11 residues.

For the CDR3, the DNA is TGTGCTAGTGGTTTGGTACCCAGAGCCGGGAGAGGGTGGGATACGCAGTATTTT. Its translation is CASGLVPRAGRGWDTQYF. The chain links TRBV12-5 to TRBJ2-3; D possibly corresponds to TRBD2 (6 bases). The germline V and J ends were trimmed by 0 bases and 6 bases, with 22 bases remaining between them. The V gene's germline CDR1 is LGHNT and CDR2 FRNRAP. This CDR3 spans 18 amino acids.

The chain carries TRBV2 and TRBJ1-3; no clear D gene. V dropped 6 bases and J dropped 0 bases, with 6 bases sitting between them. Germline V CDR1 and CDR2: SNHLY, FYNNEI. The CDR3 covers 13 residues. CDR3: CASRAASGNTIYF. The CDR3 nucleotides read TGTGCCAGCAGAGCCGCCTCTGGAAACACCATATATTTT.